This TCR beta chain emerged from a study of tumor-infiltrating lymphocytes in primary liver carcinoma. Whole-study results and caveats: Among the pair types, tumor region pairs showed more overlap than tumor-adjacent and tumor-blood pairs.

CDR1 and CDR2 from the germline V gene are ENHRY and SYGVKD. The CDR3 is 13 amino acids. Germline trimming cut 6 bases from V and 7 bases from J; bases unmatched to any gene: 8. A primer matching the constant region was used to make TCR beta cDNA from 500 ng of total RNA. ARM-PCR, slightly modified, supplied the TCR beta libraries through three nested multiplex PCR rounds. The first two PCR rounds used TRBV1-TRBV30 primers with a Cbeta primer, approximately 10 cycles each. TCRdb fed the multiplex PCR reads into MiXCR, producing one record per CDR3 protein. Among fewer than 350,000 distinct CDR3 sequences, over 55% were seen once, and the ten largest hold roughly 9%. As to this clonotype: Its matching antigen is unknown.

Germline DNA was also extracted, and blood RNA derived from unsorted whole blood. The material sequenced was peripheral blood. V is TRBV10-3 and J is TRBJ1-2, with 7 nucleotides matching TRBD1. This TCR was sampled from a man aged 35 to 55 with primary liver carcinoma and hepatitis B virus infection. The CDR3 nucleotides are TGTGCCATCAGCTACTCAGGGGGTGGTGGCTACACCTTC. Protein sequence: CAISYSGGGGYTF.